The 14 T cell receptor beta chains below come from one sample, sequenced in a study of shared clonotypes between healthy human individuals. Here immunoSEQ multiplex PCR was the method, and the copy in TCRdb shows in-frame clones only, minus some. Counted here are about 820,000 clones, almost 95% occurring once; the ten biggest clones make up under 30%. Positive CCR7 selection of CD45RO-negative cells yielded the naive CD8 cells, and terminally differentiated effector memory CD45RA+ cells were excluded. The sample consisted of naive CD8+ T cells sorted from blood. These receptors were obtained from a man aged 25-45 years in good health.

V and J are TRBV29-1 and TRBJ2-1; 12 bases map to TRBD2. This CDR3 has 15 amino acids. V lost 4 bases and J lost 9; bases outside the gene matches: 10. Germline CDR1 reads SQVTM; CDR2 reads ANQGSEA. This CDR3 is CSVVRRTSGKGEQFF. The CDR3 region has the DNA TGCAGCGTTGTTAGGAGGACTAGCGGGAAAGGTGAGCAGTTCTTC.

This chain links TRBV10-2 with TRBJ1-4; TRBD1 is a possible D gene (6 bases). CDR1 and CDR2 from the germline V gene are WSHSY and SAAADI. The V end was cut by 3 bases, the J end by 7 bases, with 12 bases between. This CDR3 is 14 amino acids long. The CDR3 DNA reads as TGCGCCAGCAGTGATTTACAGGGATTTGAAAAACTGTTTTTT. This codes for CASSDLQGFEKLFF.

The gene calls are TRBV29-1 and TRBJ2-1; D is unclear. Germline V gene data show CDR1 as SQVTM and CDR2 as ANQGSEA. V lost 6 bases and J lost 8, with 14 bases in between. There are 12 residues in the CDR3. The CDR3: CSVAGPTDEQFF. In DNA form, the CDR3 reads TGCAGCGTCGCCGGACCAACCGATGAGCAGTTCTTC.

The rearrangement links TRBV11-3 to TRBJ1-1, with a possible D match to TRBD1 (5 bases). This CDR3 spans 15 amino acids. Germline V gene lookup returns CDR1 SGHNT and CDR2 YENEEA. V gave up 1 base and J gave up 0 bases, with 9 bases separating them. In DNA, the CDR3 is TGTGCCAGCAGCTTAGGACGAGGGGTGAACACTGAAGCTTTCTTT. This translates into CASSLGRGVNTEAFF.

The genes are TRBV10-3 and TRBJ2-7; D uncertain. This CDR3 comprises 13 residues. Germline V lookup: CDR1 ENHRY, CDR2 SYGVKD. V was shortened by 6 bases and J by 0 bases, with 9 bases between the two germline ends. DNA of the CDR3: TGTGCCATCAGCCCGAGCAGCTCCTACGAGCAGTACTTC. Its protein is CAISPSSSYEQYF.

CDR3 DNA sequence: TGTGCTAGTGCCCCGGCCAGGGTAGGTACTGAAGCTTTCTTT. Protein sequence: CASAPARVGTEAFF. The chain employs TRBV12-5 and TRBJ1-1, with a tentative D call TRBD1 (5 bases). V shed 7 bases and J shed 5 bases, with 17 bases lying between them. This CDR3 is built from 14 residues. Germline loops: CDR1 LGHNT, CDR2 FRNRAP.

CDR3 region: CATSHRDLSYEQYF. Written as DNA, the CDR3 is TGTGCCACCAGCCACCGGGACCTCTCCTACGAGCAGTACTTC. The chain links TRBV15 to TRBJ2-7, with D possibly being TRBD1 or TRBD2 (5 bases each). V shed 5 bases and J shed 0 bases, with 11 bases lying between them. Germline values: CDR1 LNHNV, CDR2 YYDKDF (reference sequence). The CDR3 has 14 amino acids.

The chain is built from TRBV7-9 and TRBJ2-7, with D possibly matching TRBD2 (6 bases). The germline V gene encodes CDR1 SEHNR and CDR2 FQNEAQ (reference sequence). The CDR3 consists of 16 residues. Trimming removed 5 bases from V and 1 base from J, with 18 bases in between. This CDR3 reads CASSLPGEDWSYEQYF. As DNA, the CDR3 is TGTGCCAGCAGCCTCCCGGGGGAGGACTGGTCCTACGAGCAGTACTTC. Full variable domain (rest looked up from reference TRBV7-9 and TRBJ2-7): DTGVSQNPRHKITKRGQNVTFRCDPISEHNRLYWYRQTLGQGPEFLTYFQNEAQLEKSRLLSDRFSAERPKGSFSTLEIQRTEQGDSAMYLCASSLPGEDWSYEQYFGPGTRLTVT.

The CDR3 nucleotides read TGTGCCAGCACGCCAGGGGGAGCGGGCTACACCTTC. It codes for CASTPGGAGYTF. J is TRBJ1-2 and V is TRBV28; 7 positions agree with TRBD1. The germline gives CDR1 MDHEN, CDR2 SYDVKM. V gave up 7 bases and J gave up 8 bases; unmatched junction bases: 7. CDR3 length equals 12 residues.

For this clone: The same CDR3 also results from other DNA sequences found in this sample. This chain's CDR3 is CASSQVDRGYEQYF. CDR3 DNA: TGCGCCAGCAGCCAAGTCGACCGAGGGTACGAGCAGTACTTC. The J gene is TRBJ2-7, the V gene TRBV4-1, with D possibly matching TRBD2 (5 bases). CDR3 length: 14 amino acids. The V gene lost 1 base and the J gene lost 4 bases, with 11 bases spanning the gap. The germline CDR1 and CDR2 sequences are MGHRA and YSYEKL.

The V call is TRBV7-8, the J call TRBJ1-1; no definite D call. The germline V gene encodes CDR1 SGHVS and CDR2 FQNEAQ. This CDR3 region has 13 residues. The V end was cut by 1 base, the J end by 5 bases, with 8 bases between. Here the CDR3 DNA reads TGTGCCAGCAGCTTAGGACAACGGACTGAAGCTTTCTTT. It yields the protein CASSLGQRTEAFF. Using reference TRBV7-8 and TRBJ1-1 for the parts outside the CDR3, the full variable domain is GAGVSQSPRYKVAKRGQDVALRCDPISGHVSLFWYQQALGQGPEFLTYFQNEAQLDKSGLPSDRFFAERPEGSVSTLKIQRTQQEDSAVYLCASSLGQRTEAFFGQGTRLTVV.

The CDR3 region has the DNA TGTGCCAGCAGTTTAAGGTCCTCCGGGCGTTACGAGCAGTACTTC. The encoded protein is CASSLRSSGRYEQYF. This rearrangement joins TRBV28 to TRBJ2-7; D is ambiguous. The CDR3 covers 15 residues. The V end lost 2 bases, the J end lost 4 bases, and 15 bases lay between the germline ends. CDR1 MDHEN and CDR2 SYDVKM come from the germline V gene. Based on the CDR3 plus reference TRBV28 and TRBJ2-7, the full variable domain is DVKVTQSSRYLVKRTGEKVFLECVQDMDHENMFWYRQDPGLGLRLIYFSYDVKMKEKGDIPEGYSVSREKKERFSLILESASTNQTSMYLCASSLRSSGRYEQYFGPGTRLTVT.

The chain has TRBV7-6 and TRBJ2-7; D may be TRBD1 (6 bases). The V end was cut by 3 bases, the J end by 5 bases, with 20 bases between. There are 16 residues in the CDR3. CDR1 and CDR2 (germline): SGHVS, FNYEAQ. This chain's CDR3 is CASSLDIGTRGNEQYF. The CDR3 DNA reads TGTGCCAGCAGCTTGGACATCGGGACGAGGGGGAACGAGCAGTACTTC.

The V gene is TRBV27, the J gene TRBJ2-7, with TRBD1 identical over 12 bases. With V trimmed by 2 bases and J by 6 bases, 2 bases remained unmatched. Germline-derived CDR1 and CDR2 are MNHEY and SMNVEV (reference sequence). The CDR3 loop spans 14 amino acids. The CDR3 region has the DNA TGTGCCAGCAGTTTAGGGACAGGGGGCACCGAGCAGTACTTC. This translates into CASSLGTGGTEQYF.